Here is one TCR beta chain with its context. The data derive from a study of beta chain features in type 1 diabetes. The sequenced template was cDNA made from the entire isolated RNA. The assay was immunoSEQ multiplex PCR, and TCRdb's table has in-frame clones only and misses some. In the table there are 250,000 to 350,000 clones, 12% to 15% of which are singletons. This CDR3 contains 12 residues. Germline lookup yields CDR1 WSHSY and CDR2 SAAADI. V lost 4 bases, J lost 1 base, and 4 bases lay in between. A single heparinised blood sample, averaging about 120 mL, was obtained per donor. The rearrangement links TRBV10-2 to TRBJ1-1; no clear D. The sample comprised central memory CD4+ T cells from blood. The sequence was obtained from a man between 25 and 39 years old in good health. CDR3 region: CASSGGNTEAFF. The CDR3 DNA follows: TGCGCCAGCAGTGGGGGGAACACTGAAGCTTTCTTT.